This T cell receptor beta chain emerged from a study of cytomegalovirus exposure and HLA in healthy donors. CDR3 size: 14 residues. Germline lookup yields CDR1 MDHEN and CDR2 SYDVKM. The V end lost 4 bases, the J end lost 6 bases, and 12 bases lay between the germline ends. The study ran its PCR with 60 Vbeta and 13 Jbeta primers. Profiled with immunoSEQ multiplex PCR; TCRdb holds only in-frame clones, not every one. Found here are over 130,000 clones, 70% to 75% of them singletons; the top ten hold roughly 1.7%. To note about this clone: Its antigen is unidentified.

Study-wide results and limits: Sequences of the TCR beta chain were said to predict the HLA-A and HLA-B alleles of most subjects accurately. A later analysis linked a missense DCLRE1C variant to TCR beta V- and J-gene trimming.

This TCR derives from a woman in her 30s in good health and CMV-seronegative. Material for sequencing was PBMCs. The V call is TRBV28, the J call TRBJ2-2, with D possibly matching TRBD1 (6 bases). This CDR3 is CASSSGQSPGELFF. Here the CDR3 DNA reads TGTGCCAGCAGTTCGGGACAATCCCCCGGGGAGCTGTTTTTT.